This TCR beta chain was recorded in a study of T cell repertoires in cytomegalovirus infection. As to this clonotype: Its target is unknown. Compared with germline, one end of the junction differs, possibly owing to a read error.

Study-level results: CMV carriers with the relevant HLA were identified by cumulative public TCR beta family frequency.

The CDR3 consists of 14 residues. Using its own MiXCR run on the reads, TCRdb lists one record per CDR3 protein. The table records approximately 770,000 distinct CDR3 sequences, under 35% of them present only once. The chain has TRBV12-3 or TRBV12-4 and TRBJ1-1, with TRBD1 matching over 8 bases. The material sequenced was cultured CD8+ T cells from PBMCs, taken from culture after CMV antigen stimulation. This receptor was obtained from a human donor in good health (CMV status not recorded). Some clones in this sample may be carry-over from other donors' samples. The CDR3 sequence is CARSLTGGVSEAFF. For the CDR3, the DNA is TGTGCCAGAAGTTTAACAGGGGGGGTTTCTGAAGCTTTCTTT.